The TCR beta chain under discussion was sequenced for a study of shared clonotypes between healthy human individuals (dated by TCRdb to about 2020). About the study as a whole: Two women and a few men aged 18 to 49 years were included in the cohort. For each donor, CD4 naive and CD4 memory were each run on three plates, CD8 naive on two plates, and CD8 memory on one plate. Blood TCR repertoires of four to six healthy adults were deeply sequenced to estimate repertoire size and the extent of clonotype sharing between individuals. To increase sequencing depth and limit assay-specific biases, different laboratories used diverse techniques to prepare libraries and sequence TCR repertoires. Each donor's leukapheresis produced roughly between roughly 0.85 and 9.5 billion PBMCs.

Overall study results and their limits: Based on pairwise subsampling, the degree of clonotype sharing among donors was expected to be affected by sequencing depth. Sampling was limited to blood, and TCR repertoires in tissue likely differ from TCR repertoires in blood. Clonotypes shared by all four sorted-subset donors showed higher generation probabilities than non-shared clonotypes. The small number of donors limited the genetic and exposure-history diversity represented. Even with the large sequencing depth, rarefaction of the sorted-subset datasets indicated that sequencing was incomplete. Estimated clonotype richness was generally larger for naive than for memory subsets. When several donors were compared, the shared fraction of clonotypes was about 5% for naive CD4, 3% to 4% for naive CD8, about 2.5% for memory CD4, and roughly 0.43% for memory CD8.

Worth noting for this clone: Its specific antigen is unknown. Base qualities are missing; no much larger clone stands one base away.

Healthy HIV-negative adults with no recently reported acute infections or vaccinations were included as donors. All donors were Caucasian adults living in Nashville, Tennessee, USA. CD4+ T cells were enriched through magnetic negative selection, after which naive cells were positively selected on CD45RA and the remaining negative fraction served as the memory subset. Blood was collected by leukapheresis, and PBMCs were isolated by Ficoll-Histopaque density gradient centrifugation and then cryopreserved in liquid nitrogen vapor phase. Analytical flow cytometry was used to check the purity and quantity of each magnetically sorted T cell population. Genomic DNA was isolated from each sorted fraction and quantified by UV absorbance on a Nanodrop 2000c. The junction carries 11 bases between V and J, which are trimmed by 6 bases and 0 bases respectively. The germline V gene encodes CDR1 MDHEN and CDR2 SYDVKM. The CDR3 runs 15 amino acids, cysteine and phenylalanine included. Solely the CDR3 DNA is kept, with 45 bases framed from the first base.

Using the deep immunoSEQ assay, multiplex PCR amplified TCR CDR3 regions from genomic DNA. For each cell subset, the extracted genomic DNA was distributed evenly across all wells of several immunoSEQ 96-well plates, and each plate served as one replicate. For sorted subsets, around 200 ng genomic DNA, equal to 30,000 or so T cell genomes, was loaded into each replicate PCR. The purified libraries were quantified using a Qubit 3.0 fluorometer, sized with a Bioanalyzer 2100, and then quantified again using the KAPA Library Quantification kit. Each immunoSEQ 96-well plate was sequenced on its own single-read 150-cycle Illumina NextSeq 550 flow cell. In the original analysis: Because only junctional sequences without quality scores were contained in the immunoSEQ output, filtering matching that applied to full-length reads could not be performed. Sequences were annotated with PyIR, a Python wrapper for IgBLAST v1.9, using IMGT germline references to assign V/J genes and CDR3. Any read was removed if the V/J assignment was weak (E-value above 1e-6), the CDR3 was missing, or the read contained stop codons, out-of-frame junctions, or ambiguous translated residues. V3J clonotypes were defined as sequences sharing the same inferred V gene, J gene, and CDR3 amino acid sequence. The percentage overlap between two repertoires was calculated by dividing the number of shared unique clonotypes by the size of the smaller repertoire. Repertoire richness was assessed with RTK rarefaction, the Chao1 estimator, and Recon v2.1 estimates of unobserved clonotypes. Generation probabilities were computed with OLGA for all TCRbeta clonotypes obtained by the gDNA method from several donors. The table comes from immuneACCESS by way of TCRdb, which keeps in-frame sequences with V and J called. Part of the clones is missing from these tables; in studies checked, under half for an unresolved V gene and the rest for unknown reasons. V and J calls and clone size follow that table, whereas D and trimming were derived from the DNA. This sample gives about 2.4 million clones in total; approximately 94% of them show up just once. 0.36% of the sample belongs to the ten largest clones.

This chain is built from TRBV28 and TRBJ1-4; tentative D gene TRBD1, with 5 bases matching. Input material: naive CD4+ T cells from PBMCs. The label giving this sample's cell subset or site can be read as: CD45RA+ positively selected. The receptor was isolated from a man between 18 and 35 years old in good health. Some clones in this sample may be carry-over from other donors' samples. CDR3 loop: CASSQGVPTNEKLFF. The DNA sequence is TGTGCCAGCAGCCAAGGGGTCCCAACTAATGAAAAACTGTTTTTT.